One T cell receptor beta chain is described in this entry. Those who donated, Caucasian adults without exception, all lived in Nashville, Tennessee. Data came from immunoSEQ multiplex PCR; TCRdb stores just in-frame clones and leaves some out. The sample includes fewer than 600,000 clones, 79% of them seen just once. The sample is drawn from a study of shared clonotypes between healthy human individuals. Germline CDR1 and CDR2: MNHNY and SVGAGI (reference sequence). The CDR3 runs 14 residues. Trimming pared 7 bases from V and 0 bases from J, leaving 13 bases between. This TCR was sampled from a woman aged 40 to 49 in good health. Some clones in this sample may be carry-over from other donors' samples. Sequenced sample: PBMCs. This chain connects TRBV6-6 to TRBJ2-7, with D unclear. CDR3 in amino acids: CASTRGASSYEQYF. The CDR3 DNA is TGTGCCAGCACCCGAGGAGCGAGCTCCTACGAGCAGTACTTC.